One and the same sample provided the 10 T cell receptor beta chains below, sequenced in a study of human thymus T cells. Method: immunoSEQ multiplex PCR; TCRdb's copy keeps in-frame clones and lacks some. The sample includes tens of thousands of clones, 94% of them seen just once. Sequencing input: blood. The receptors were gathered from a boy in the first two years of life with a congenital heart defect but otherwise immunologically healthy.

This sequence joins TRBV5-1 and TRBJ1-3, with unresolved D. Germline assignment: CDR1 SGHRS and CDR2 YFSETQ. The germline V and J ends were trimmed by 0 bases and 1 base, with 14 bases remaining between them. The CDR3 loop spans 17 amino acids. The CDR3 nucleotides are TGCGCCAGCAGCTTGGCTGAGACGGGAATATCTGGAAACACCATATATTTT. It yields the protein CASSLAETGISGNTIYF.

The V and J genes are TRBV21-1 and TRBJ2-3. TRBV21-1 is a listed pseudogene. The CDR3 sequence is 14 residues long. The CDR3 protein is CASSKTKGTDTQYF. For the CDR3, the DNA is TGTGCCAGCAGCAAAACAAAGGGCACAGATACGCAGTATTTT.

This clone was recorded a few times. The genes are TRBV28 and TRBJ2-2, with 11 bases matching TRBD1. The V gene's germline CDR1 is MDHEN and CDR2 SYDVKM. The CDR3 is made up of 15 amino acids. The J segment lost 4 bases and the V segment lost 6 bases, leaving 4 bases of the junction unmatched. CDR3 region: CASRDRGRVTGELFF. CDR3 bases: TGTGCCAGCAGGGACAGGGGGCGGGTCACCGGGGAGCTGTTTTTT. Full variable domain (rest looked up from reference TRBV28 and TRBJ2-2): DVKVTQSSRYLVKRTGEKVFLECVQDMDHENMFWYRQDPGLGLRLIYFSYDVKMKEKGDIPEGYSVSREKKERFSLILESASTNQTSMYLCASRDRGRVTGELFFGEGSRLTVL.

V usage is TRBV6-6 and J usage is TRBJ1-1; D is ambiguous. The V and J ends lost 0 bases and 2 bases respectively, with 10 bases between them. Germline lookup yields CDR1 MNHNY and CDR2 SVGAGI (reference sequence). The CDR3 has 15 amino acids. The CDR3 DNA is TGTGCCAGCAGTTACTCTACCCTGGGAAACACTGAAGCTTTCTTT. Its protein is CASSYSTLGNTEAFF.

This chain joins TRBV12-5 and TRBJ2-3; no definite D call. Germline CDR1 and CDR2: LGHNT and FRNRAP. With 3 bases removed from V and 4 bases from J, the gap between germline ends came to 8 bases. The CDR3 is made up of 13 amino acids. CDR3 DNA sequence: TGTGCTAGTGGTTTCGGCCCCTCAGATACGCAGTATTTT. Residues: CASGFGPSDTQYF.

V usage is TRBV28 and J usage is TRBJ2-2; D remains ambiguous. The V end was cut by 7 bases, the J end by 2 bases, with 8 bases between. CDR1 and CDR2 (germline): MDHEN, SYDVKM. The CDR3 loop spans 13 amino acids. The CDR3 DNA reads as TGTGCCAGCACCCTGGCCAACACCGGGGAGCTGTTTTTT. Protein sequence: CASTLANTGELFF. Drawing the rest from reference TRBV28 and TRBJ2-2, the complete variable domain is DVKVTQSSRYLVKRTGEKVFLECVQDMDHENMFWYRQDPGLGLRLIYFSYDVKMKEKGDIPEGYSVSREKKERFSLILESASTNQTSMYLCASTLANTGELFFGEGSRLTVL.

The rearrangement uses TRBV28 and TRBJ2-2; 7 nucleotides align to TRBD1. The J segment lost 4 bases and the V segment lost 9 bases, leaving 11 bases of the junction unmatched. CDR3 length: 15 residues. Germline loops: CDR1 MDHEN, CDR2 SYDVKM. The CDR3 DNA reads TGTGCCAGTTCCCGGGACAGTCTATTCACCGGGGAGCTGTTTTTT. This encodes CASSRDSLFTGELFF.

This chain connects TRBV2 to TRBJ2-7, with unresolved D. The CDR3 has 12 amino acids. Germline loops: CDR1 SNHLY, CDR2 FYNNEI. Trimming took off 2 bases at V and 1 base at J, with 3 bases between the two ends. CDR3: CASSEPSYEQYF. The CDR3 nucleotides read TGTGCCAGCAGTGAACCATCCTACGAGCAGTACTTC.

The V call is TRBV10-3, the J call TRBJ2-7; D remains unclear. V was clipped by 2 bases and J by 7 bases, with 9 bases between them. The CDR3 totals 12 residues. Germline CDR1 and CDR2: ENHRY and SYGVKD. The CDR3: CAISEEVREQYF. The DNA of the CDR3 is TGTGCCATCAGTGAGGAGGTTCGGGAGCAGTACTTC.

The V and J genes are TRBV7-2 and TRBJ1-2; possibly TRBD1 for D (6 bases). The V end lost 4 bases, the J end lost 4 bases, and 13 bases lay between the germline ends. Germline V gene lookup returns CDR1 SGHTA and CDR2 FQGNSA. The length of the CDR3 is 14 residues. CDR3 nucleotide sequence: TGTGCCAGCAGCTCCAGGGGTCCCTCCTATGGCTACACCTTC. Amino acid sequence: CASSSRGPSYGYTF.